The source of this TCR beta chain is a study of CD8+ T cells in alopecia areata. A word on this clone: No antigen is known for it.

RNA was extracted and reverse transcribed into cDNA as the sequencing template. Here immunoSEQ multiplex PCR was the method, and the copy in TCRdb shows in-frame clones only, minus some. The table records 180,000 or so clones, 67% of them present only once. General study findings and limits: Lesional tissue from the scalp (especially in alopecia totalis/universalis) showed higher clonality than normal scalp.

The TCR originated in a human donor with alopecia areata. The sample here was CD8+ T cells sorted from blood, taken at week 0.

In DNA form, the CDR3 reads TGCAGCGTTGAATTCGCTGAGCGGGGGGTTAGTGTATACAATGAGCAGTTCTTC. Amino acids: CSVEFAERGVSVYNEQFF. The chain employs TRBV29-1 and TRBJ2-1, with 9 bases that match TRBD2. With V trimmed by 2 bases and J by 4 bases, 15 bases remained unmatched. Germline V gene lookup returns CDR1 SQVTM and CDR2 ANQGSEA. This CDR3 is 18 amino acids long.